Given below is one TCR beta chain in context. CDR1 LNHDA and CDR2 SQIVND come from the germline V gene (reference sequence). The CDR3 sequence is 15 residues long. Trimming took off 4 bases at V and 7 bases at J, with 14 bases between the two ends. This record comes from a study of blood T cell repertoires in COVID-19. Generated by immunoSEQ multiplex PCR, the TCRdb table keeps only in-frame clones and is missing some. The sample shows 300,000 to 400,000 clones, around 84% of them seen only once. This chain uses TRBV19 with TRBJ1-6; a possible D gene is TRBD1 (6 bases). The sample was PBMCs or T cells enriched from blood (not recorded which). The clonotype was recovered from a woman in her twenties or thirties who had been exposed to COVID-19. The CDR3 region has the DNA TGTGCCAGTAGTACGATCGGACAGCTAAATTCACCCCTCCACTTT. Translating it yields CASSTIGQLNSPLHF.